This T cell receptor (beta chain) derives from a study of T-cell reconstitution after alpha-beta-depleted transplantation in children. This clonotype was seen many times. Germline V gene sequence: CDR1 SGDLS, CDR2 YYNGEE. The V gene end was trimmed by 3 bases and the J gene end by 4 bases; junction bases not matched to a gene: 4. CDR3 length: 16 amino acids. Unique molecular identifiers were incorporated when the TCRbeta library was constructed. TCRdb ran MiXCR on the PCR reads and lists one entry per CDR3 protein. The data hold around 400,000 distinct CDR3 sequences, with under 13% observed a single time.

This TCR derives from a human donor who donated a stem cell graft to a child with acute myeloid leukemia. The chain recombines TRBV9 with TRBJ2-3; TRBD2 aligns across 14 bases. Sequencing was performed on PBMCs from the stem cell graft donor, taken from the stem cell graft. The CDR3 region has the DNA TGTGCCAGCAGCGGACTAGCGGGGGGGCCCGCAGATACGCAGTATTTT. Protein sequence: CASSGLAGGPADTQYF.